A single TCR beta chain is shown here with its context. The data were taken from a study of T cell changes during pregnancy in multiple sclerosis. The CDR3 spans 14 residues. CDR1 SNHLY and CDR2 FYNNEI come from the germline V gene. Trimming removed 6 bases from V and 5 bases from J, with 14 bases in between. The assay was immunoSEQ multiplex PCR, and TCRdb's table has in-frame clones only and misses some. The data contain about 69,000 clones, around 92% of them singletons. This chain connects TRBV2 to TRBJ2-1; possibly TRBD2 for D (6 bases). This receptor was identified in a female donor in good health, enrolled as a control in a pregnancy study. Sample: peripheral blood, taken in the third trimester of pregnancy. CDR3 sequence (DNA): TGTGCCAGCAGGCACCCTAGCGCCGACAATGAGCAGTTCTTC. It yields the protein CASRHPSADNEQFF.